What follows are 17 T cell receptor beta chains derived from one specimen sequenced in a study of T-cell memory formation after mild COVID-19. From the 5' RACE reads, TCRdb called clonotypes with MiXCR, one entry per CDR3 protein. Here the sample spans 350,000 to 450,000 distinct CDR3 sequences, 13% to 15% being singletons. Material: PBMCs or a T cell subset sorted from them (not recorded which). These receptors originate from a man aged 18 to 35 who had mild COVID-19 (a few samples of this study predate the infection). Cell type and time point are not known.

This clonotype was detected only a few times. The chain links TRBV11-2 to TRBJ1-5; 8 nucleotides agree with TRBD1. This CDR3 region has 14 residues. J was trimmed by 7 bases and V by 1 base; bases with no gene match: 3. Germline V gives CDR1 SGHAT, CDR2 FQNNGV. CDR3 sequence reads: CASSLGAGGQPQHF. The CDR3 DNA is TGTGCCAGCAGCTTAGGGGCAGGGGGCCAGCCCCAGCATTTT.

This rearrangement joins TRBV29-1 to TRBJ2-7; D is perhaps TRBD1 (5 bases). V shed 0 bases and J shed 7 bases, with 13 bases lying between them. This CDR3 spans 13 amino acids. In germline, CDR1 is SQVTM, CDR2 ANQGSEA. The CDR3 is CSVEDLGRAEQYF. In DNA form, the CDR3 reads TGCAGCGTTGAAGATCTTGGCAGGGCGGAGCAGTACTTC.

The CDR3 DNA follows: TGTGCCAGCAGCTTTAGGACGCAAGAGACCCAGTACTTC. This codes for CASSFRTQETQYF. This chain links TRBV7-3 with TRBJ2-5; D not resolved. The V end lost 3 bases, the J end lost 2 bases, and 7 bases lay between the germline ends. This CDR3 has 13 amino acids. Germline V gene lookup returns CDR1 SGHTA and CDR2 FQGTGA. The full variable domain, with the rest looked up from reference TRBV7-3 and TRBJ2-5, is GAGVSQTPSNKVTEKGKYVELRCDPISGHTALYWYRQSLGQGPEFLIYFQGTGAADDSGLPNDRFFAVRPEGSVSTLKIQRTERGDSAVYLCASSFRTQETQYFGPGTRLLVL.

In its sample, this clonotype was seen a few times. V is TRBV25-1 and J is TRBJ1-2, with 8 bases matching TRBD1. This CDR3 has 15 amino acids. V was pared by 1 base and J by 4 bases, with 5 bases of the junction left unmatched. Germline CDR1 MGHDK, CDR2 SYGVNS. The CDR3 region is CASSEFAGGIYGYTF. CDR3 DNA sequence: TGTGCCAGCAGTGAATTTGCAGGGGGCATCTATGGCTACACCTTC.

In its sample, this clonotype was seen a few times. This chain uses TRBV11-2 with TRBJ2-2; TRBD1 matches at 10 bases. This CDR3 has 15 residues. V lost 5 bases and J lost 4; bases outside the gene matches: 4. Germline V gene lookup returns CDR1 SGHAT and CDR2 FQNNGV. CDR3 residues: CASSGGQGPTGELFF. CDR3 bases: TGTGCCAGCAGCGGGGGACAGGGGCCCACCGGGGAGCTGTTTTTT. The full variable domain, with the rest looked up from reference TRBV11-2 and TRBJ2-2, is EAGVAQSPRYKIIEKRQSVAFWCNPISGHATLYWYQQILGQGPKLLIQFQNNGVVDDSQLPKDRFSAERLKGVDSTLKIQPAKLEDSAVYLCASSGGQGPTGELFFGEGSRLTVL.

V is TRBV4-3 and J is TRBJ1-4, with D unclear. The CDR3 is made up of 15 amino acids. Trimming removed 3 bases at V and 4 bases at J, with 12 bases between. CDR1 and CDR2 (germline): LGHNA, YSLEER. The CDR3 coding sequence is TGCGCCAGCAGCCATAACTCCTGGGGTAATGAAAAACTGTTTTTT. Its translation is CASSHNSWGNEKLFF.

This chain links TRBV14 with TRBJ1-1; maybe TRBD1 (5 bases). The length of the CDR3 is 13 residues. The germline V and J ends were trimmed by 3 bases and 5 bases, with 10 bases remaining between them. Per the germline V gene, CDR1 is SGHDN and CDR2 is FVKESK. Here the CDR3 DNA reads TGTGCCAGCAGCCAGGGAGAGGGGACTGAAGCTTTCTTT. Protein product: CASSQGEGTEAFF.

V usage is TRBV19 and J usage is TRBJ2-7, with D possibly matching TRBD1 (6 bases). Germline lookup yields CDR1 LNHDA and CDR2 SQIVND (reference sequence). Trimming left V 0 bases short and J 6 bases short, with 15 bases between. CDR3 length: 15 residues. The CDR3 spells CASSIDLQGTREQYF. DNA for the CDR3: TGTGCCAGTAGTATAGATCTCCAGGGGACACGCGAGCAGTACTTC.

The rearrangement uses TRBV7-9 and TRBJ2-7, with 8 bases lining up with TRBD1. Trimming took 1 base from V and 7 from J; bases not matched to a gene: 6. The CDR3 totals 14 residues. Per the germline V gene, CDR1 is SEHNR and CDR2 is FQNEAQ (reference sequence). The CDR3 DNA follows: TGTGCCAGCAGCTTAGGGACAGGGTCAGGAGAGCAGTACGTC. Translated, it gives CASSLGTGSGEQYV.

This clonotype was seen only once. This chain links TRBV10-1 with TRBJ1-1, with 9 bases matching TRBD1. The CDR3 covers 15 residues. The junction had 6 bases not matched to a gene; V was cut back by 7 bases and J by 0 bases. CDR1 is WNHNN, CDR2 SYGVQD, per germline (reference sequence). The CDR3 region has the DNA TGCGCCAGCACGCCGGGACAGGGTATGAACACTGAAGCTTTCTTT. It specifies CASTPGQGMNTEAFF.

This clonotype was seen only a few times. The V call is TRBV10-3, the J call TRBJ1-6; D remains unclear. The CDR3 covers 13 residues. V gave up 3 bases and J gave up 6 bases, with 6 bases separating them. Germline V gene lookup returns CDR1 ENHRY and CDR2 SYGVKD. CDR3 loop: CAISEMVNSPLHF. The CDR3 bases are TGTGCCATCAGTGAAATGGTTAATTCACCCCTCCACTTT.

This clonotype was counted many times. This sequence joins TRBV7-9 and TRBJ2-7; no reliable D call. V lost 5 bases and J lost 0, with 14 bases in between. The CDR3 is 15 amino acids. CDR1 and CDR2 from the germline V gene are SEHNR and FQNEAQ (reference sequence). The CDR3 protein is CASSPVQRSSYEQYV. The CDR3 nucleotides read TGTGCCAGCAGCCCGGTTCAGAGAAGCTCCTACGAGCAGTACGTC.

This clonotype was detected a few times. The J gene is TRBJ2-1, the V gene TRBV7-3; 10 positions agree with TRBD1. After removal of 4 bases from V and 6 bases from J, the junction contained 6 bases not matched to a gene. Germline CDR1 and CDR2: SGHTA and FQGTGA. The CDR3 loop spans 15 amino acids. CDR3 in DNA: TGTGCCAGCAGCTCCGGACAGGGGGGAATCAATGAGCAGTTCTTC. Its protein product is CASSSGQGGINEQFF.

Only a few counts were recorded for this clonotype. The genes are TRBV7-6 and TRBJ1-1; TRBD1 agrees at 7 bases. CDR1 and CDR2 (germline): SGHVS, FNYEAQ. The V gene end was trimmed by 4 bases and the J gene end by 0 bases; junction bases not matched to a gene: 5. The CDR3 runs 15 residues. CDR3: CASSSRQGMNTEAFF. The CDR3 DNA reads as TGTGCCAGCAGCTCCAGACAGGGTATGAACACTGAAGCTTTCTTT. The variable domain in full, completed from reference TRBV7-6 and TRBJ1-1, reads GAGVSQSPRYKVTKRGQDVALRCDPISGHVSLYWYRQALGQGPEFLTYFNYEAQQDKSGLPNDRFSAERPEGSISTLTIQRTEQRDSAMYRCASSSRQGMNTEAFFGQGTRLTVV.

This clonotype has a handful of counts. The chain links TRBV5-1 to TRBJ2-1; D may be TRBD2 (6 bases). V was shortened by 0 bases and J by 6 bases, with 16 bases between the two germline ends. The length of the CDR3 is 16 residues. Germline-derived CDR1 and CDR2 are SGHRS and YFSETQ. The CDR3 nucleotides are TGCGCCAGCAGCTTGGGTTTTAGCGGCCTAGGCAATGAGCAGTTCTTC. It codes for CASSLGFSGLGNEQFF.

This sequence joins TRBV2 and TRBJ1-1; no firm D call. The CDR3 is 11 residues long. The germline gives CDR1 SNHLY, CDR2 FYNNEI. V was clipped by 8 bases and J by 3 bases, with 7 bases between them. The DNA of the CDR3 is TGTGCCAGCGGGGAGGACACTGAAGCTTTCTTT. Its protein is CASGEDTEAFF.

This chain links TRBV7-8 with TRBJ1-2; TRBD1 aligns across 9 bases. Germline assignment: CDR1 SGHVS and CDR2 FQNEAQ. CDR3 size: 14 residues. Trimming at V came to 5 bases and at J to 8 bases, leaving 9 bases not matched to a gene. The CDR3: CASSIPGQGLGYTF. CDR3 DNA sequence: TGTGCCAGCAGCATACCGGGACAGGGTCTAGGCTACACCTTC.